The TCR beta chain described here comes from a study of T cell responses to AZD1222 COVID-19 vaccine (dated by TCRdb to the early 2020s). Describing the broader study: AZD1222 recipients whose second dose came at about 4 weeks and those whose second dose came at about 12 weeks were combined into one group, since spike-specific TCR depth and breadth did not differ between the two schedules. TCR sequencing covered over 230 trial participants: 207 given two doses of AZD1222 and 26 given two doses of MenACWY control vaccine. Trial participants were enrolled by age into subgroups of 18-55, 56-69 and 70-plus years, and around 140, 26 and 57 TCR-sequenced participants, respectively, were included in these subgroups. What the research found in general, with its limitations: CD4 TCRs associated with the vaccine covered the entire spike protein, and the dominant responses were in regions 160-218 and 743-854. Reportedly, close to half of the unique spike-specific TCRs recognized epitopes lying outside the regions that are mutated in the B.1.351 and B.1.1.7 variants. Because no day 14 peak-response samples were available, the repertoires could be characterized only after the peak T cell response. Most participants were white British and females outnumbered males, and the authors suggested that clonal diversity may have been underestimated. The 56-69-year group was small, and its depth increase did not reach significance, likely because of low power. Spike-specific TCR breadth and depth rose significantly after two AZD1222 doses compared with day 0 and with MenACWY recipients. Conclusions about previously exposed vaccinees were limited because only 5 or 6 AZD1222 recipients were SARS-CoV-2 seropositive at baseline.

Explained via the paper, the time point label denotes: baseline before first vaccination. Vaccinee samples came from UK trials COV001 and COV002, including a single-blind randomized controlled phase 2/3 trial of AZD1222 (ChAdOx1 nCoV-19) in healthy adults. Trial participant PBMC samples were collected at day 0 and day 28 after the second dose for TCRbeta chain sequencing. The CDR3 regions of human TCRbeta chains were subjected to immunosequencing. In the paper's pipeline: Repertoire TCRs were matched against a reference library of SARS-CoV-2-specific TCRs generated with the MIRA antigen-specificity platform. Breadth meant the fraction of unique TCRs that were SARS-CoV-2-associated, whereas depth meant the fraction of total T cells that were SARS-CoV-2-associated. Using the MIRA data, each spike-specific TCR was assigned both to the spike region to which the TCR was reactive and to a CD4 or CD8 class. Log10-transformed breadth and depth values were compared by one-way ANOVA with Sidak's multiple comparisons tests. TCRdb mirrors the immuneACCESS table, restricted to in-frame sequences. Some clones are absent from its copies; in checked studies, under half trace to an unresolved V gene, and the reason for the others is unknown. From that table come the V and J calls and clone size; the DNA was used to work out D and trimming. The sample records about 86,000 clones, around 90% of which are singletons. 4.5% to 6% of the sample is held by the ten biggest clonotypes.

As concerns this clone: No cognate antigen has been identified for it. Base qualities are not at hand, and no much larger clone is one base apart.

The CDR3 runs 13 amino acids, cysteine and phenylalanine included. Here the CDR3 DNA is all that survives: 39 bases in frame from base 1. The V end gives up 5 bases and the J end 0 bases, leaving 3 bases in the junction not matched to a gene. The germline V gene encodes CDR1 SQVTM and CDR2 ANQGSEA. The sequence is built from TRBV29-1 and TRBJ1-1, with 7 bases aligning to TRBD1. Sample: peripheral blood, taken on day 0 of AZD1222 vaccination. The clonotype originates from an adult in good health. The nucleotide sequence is TGCAGCGTTAAGGGACAGATGAACACTGAAGCTTTCTTT. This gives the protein CSVKGQMNTEAFF. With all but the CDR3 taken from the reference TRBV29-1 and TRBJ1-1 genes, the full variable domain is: SAVISQKPSRDICQRGTSLTIQCQVDSQVTMMFWYRQQPGQSLTLIATANQGSEATYESGFVIDKFPISRPNLTFSTLTVSNMSPEDSSIYLCSVKGQMNTEAFFGQGTRLTVV.